The following is a T cell receptor (beta chain) sequence with its context. Antigen specificity is unknown. Primers included in the PCR were 60 Vbeta and 13 Jbeta primers. As originally analysed: Later work found about 80 million unique TCR beta chains, with 10 million to 14 million shared. The assay was immunoSEQ multiplex PCR, and TCRdb's table has in-frame clones only and misses some. D and trimming were read from the DNA, whereas the V and J calls and clone size are those reported in that table. The data show 90,000 to 100,000 clones, about 81% seen once. The source of the sample is a study of cytomegalovirus exposure and HLA in healthy donors. At the level of the study: Samples from HLA-typed donors yielded about 85 million unique TCRs in an early data release. Across roughly 400 genotyped donors, over 70% landed in the Caucasian-associated ancestry cluster. General study results and limits: Analysis performed later found roughly 18,000 TCR beta sequences associated with HLA alleles at 0.05 false discovery rate.

CDR1 and CDR2 (germline): SGHAT, FQDESV (reference sequence). Trimming took 3 bases from V and 2 from J; bases not matched to a gene: 6. This CDR3 spans 15 amino acids. What was sequenced was PBMCs. The J gene is TRBJ1-2, the V gene TRBV11-1; the match to TRBD1 covers 7 bases. This receptor was identified in a man aged 35 to 55 in good health and CMV-seronegative. CDR3 sequence: CASSFAGGTNYGYTF. For the CDR3, the DNA is TGTGCCAGCAGCTTCGCAGGGGGTACGAACTATGGCTACACCTTC. Full variable domain (outside the CDR3, taken from reference TRBV11-1 and TRBJ1-2): EAEVAQSPRYKITEKSQAVAFWCDPISGHATLYWYRQILGQGPELLVQFQDESVVDDSQLPKDRFSAERLKGVDSTLKIQPAELGDSAMYLCASSFAGGTNYGYTFGSGTRLTVV.